A selection of T cell receptor beta chains follows, all from one sample in a study of CD8 T cells in ankylosing spondylitis. TCRdb reanalysed the 5' RACE reads using MiXCR and keeps one entry per CDR3 protein. The top ten clones hold 3.5% of a sample with around 490,000 distinct CDR3 sequences, roughly 5% of them seen once. Sequencing was performed on blood, either unsorted or a sorted T cell fraction (not recorded which). All receptors come from a male donor with ankylosing spondylitis. Each CDR3 is given with its conserved first and last residue. A D gene is named only where the DNA matches it firmly. Clone size is stated in some rows and not others, as once, few, many or a class when expanded.

CDR3 | DNA | size | D | J | V
CASSRGQGLEAFF | TGTGCCAGTAGTCGAGGACAGGGCCTAGAGGCTTTCTTT | many | TRBD1 | TRBJ1-1 | TRBV19
CASSPRKPGPDTQYF | TGTGCCAGCTCACCGAGGAAACCAGGCCCAGATACGCAGTATTTT | few | . | TRBJ2-3 | TRBV18
CASSYSDRGHQPQHF | TGTGCCAGCAGTTACTCGGACAGGGGGCATCAGCCCCAGCATTTT | many | TRBD1 | TRBJ1-5 | TRBV6-5
CASMQAAVEAFF | TGTGCCAGCATGCAGGCGGCGGTTGAAGCTTTCTTT | many | . | TRBJ1-1 | TRBV12-3/TRBV12-4
CSANLGTGELFF | TGCAGTGCAAACTTGGGGACCGGGGAGCTGTTTTTT | few | . | TRBJ2-2 | TRBV20-1
CASSRPGYRTLNTEAFF | TGTGCCAGCAGTAGGCCCGGTTACAGGACCTTGAACACTGAAGCTTTCTTT | many | . | TRBJ1-1 | TRBV6-1
CASSPIAVYEQYF | TGTGCCAGCTCACCAATCGCAGTTTACGAGCAGTACTTC | many | . | TRBJ2-7 | TRBV18
CATSRDQAKSEKLFF | TGTGCCACCAGCAGAGATCAAGCTAAGTCCGAAAAACTGTTTTTT | many | . | TRBJ1-4 | TRBV15
CASCPGGMGTEAFF | TGTGCCAGCTGCCCGGGGGGGATGGGCACTGAAGCTTTCTTT | . | . | TRBJ1-1 | TRBV28
CSATRDRGTGELFF | TGCAGTGCTACCCGGGACAGGGGGACCGGGGAGCTGTTTTTT | many | TRBD1 | TRBJ2-2 | TRBV20-1
CASWGNTGATGNTIYF | TGTGCCAGCTGGGGGAATACAGGGGCGACTGGAAACACCATATATTTT | many | TRBD1 | TRBJ1-3 | TRBV6-1
CASRPLPYEQYF | TGTGCCAGCAGACCCCTGCCCTACGAGCAGTACTTC | . | . | TRBJ2-7 | TRBV7-9
CATSDNREGKLFF | TGTGCCACCAGTGATAACAGGGAGGGAAAACTGTTTTTT | many | . | TRBJ1-4 | TRBV24-1
CASSLVGTGELFF | TGTGCCAGCAGCTTAGTGGGCACCGGGGAGCTGTTTTTT | many | . | TRBJ2-2 | TRBV5-1
CASSFRQGHPYEQYF | TGCGCCAGCAGCTTCCGACAGGGCCATCCCTACGAGCAGTACTTC | many | TRBD1 | TRBJ2-7 | TRBV5-1
CASSSRNGTAPYGYTF | TGTGCCAGCAGCTCAAGAAACGGGACAGCTCCTTATGGCTACACCTTC | many | TRBD1 | TRBJ1-2 | TRBV11-3
CASSSGQGHTGELFF | TGCGCCAGCAGCTCGGGACAGGGGCACACCGGGGAGCTGTTTTTT | many | TRBD1 | TRBJ2-2 | TRBV5-1
CASSLMDAAYNEQFF | TGTGCCAGCAGCCTTATGGACGCGGCCTACAATGAGCAGTTCTTC | many | . | TRBJ2-1 | TRBV7-2
CASSKEERERVEGEQFF | TGTGCCAGCAGCAAAGAAGAGCGGGAGAGAGTGGAGGGTGAGCAGTTCTTC | many | . | TRBJ2-1 | TRBV21-1
CASSSRQGVWETQYF | TGCGCCAGCAGCAGCCGACAGGGGGTATGGGAGACCCAGTACTTC | many | TRBD1 | TRBJ2-5 | TRBV5-1
CSVVAGPNYEQYF | TGCAGCGTGGTCGCGGGACCAAACTACGAGCAGTACTTC | many | . | TRBJ2-7 | TRBV29-1
CASSLELGPYEQYF | TGCGCCAGCAGCTTGGAGCTAGGACCCTACGAGCAGTACTTC | many | . | TRBJ2-7 | TRBV5-1
CASSQALSSGANVLTF | TGTGCCAGCAGCCAAGCCCTGAGCTCTGGGGCCAACGTCCTGACTTTC | many | . | TRBJ2-6 | TRBV4-2
CSAQGAGGGTDTQYF | TGCAGCGCCCAAGGGGCGGGAGGAGGGACAGATACGCAGTATTTT | many | TRBD2 | TRBJ2-3 | TRBV29-1
CASRRAATGELFF | TGCGCCAGCAGAAGGGCGGCCACCGGGGAGCTGTTTTTT | few | . | TRBJ2-2 | TRBV5-1